The 6 T cell receptor beta chains in this list originate from one sample, sequenced in a study of T-cell reconstitution after alpha-beta-depleted transplantation in children (dated by TCRdb to about 2016). The library was produced with PCR. Sequencing used an Illumina HiSeq 2500. TCR libraries were prepared with molecular barcoding, using unique molecular identifiers to normalize TCRbeta repertoire quantification. TCRdb cleaned the public reads at Q25 with fastp, built clones with MiXCR and kept in-frame beta chains. Each record represents a unique CDR3 protein, reported with the most common genes and DNA among its rows. Counted in this sample were around 960,000 distinct CDR3 sequences; around 30% of them appeared once. The ten largest clonotypes hold around 30% of the sample. The treatment or condition label for this specimen denotes: allogeneic hematopoietic cell transplantation with graft depleted of TCRalphabeta T cells and CD19 B cells.

The specimen was PBMCs, mostly from graft donor cells, collected 360 days after TCRalphabeta/CD19-depleted stem cell transplant. The source is a boy under three years old who had a stem cell transplant for SCID, so the T cells may come from the graft donor.

J is TRBJ2-3 and V is TRBV20-1; 13 nucleotides agree with TRBD2. Trimming removed 5 bases from V and 7 bases from J; junction bases left unmatched: 9. Germline CDR1 is DFQATT and CDR2 is SNEGSKA (reference sequence). The CDR3 runs to 15 residues. In DNA form, the CDR3 reads TGCAGTGCTGAGTCGACTAGCGGGGGGCCAAATACGCAGTATTTT. Protein: CSAESTSGGPNTQYF.

V usage is TRBV4-2 and J usage is TRBJ2-5, with 9 bases identical to TRBD2. This CDR3 contains 17 residues. With 7 bases clipped from V and 2 bases from J, the junction kept 14 bases outside the gene matches. From germline, CDR1 is LGHNA and CDR2 YNFKEQ. The CDR3 reads CASTVSSGAEGQETQYF. The DNA for the CDR3 is TGTGCCAGCACTGTTTCTAGCGGGGCCGAGGGTCAAGAGACCCAGTACTTC.

This chain uses TRBV20-1 with TRBJ2-1; no firm D call. CDR1 is DFQATT and CDR2 is SNEGSKA in the germline V gene (reference sequence). The CDR3 is 10 residues long. Trimming left V 3 bases short and J 9 bases short, with 6 bases between. CDR3 sequence: CSASQFEQFF. In nucleotides, the CDR3 is TGCAGTGCTAGTCAGTTTGAGCAGTTCTTC.

The rearrangement joins TRBV18 to TRBJ2-5, with TRBD2 identical over 7 bases. Germline lookup yields CDR1 KGHSH and CDR2 LQKENI. The CDR3 has 14 amino acids. With V trimmed by 3 bases and J by 1 base, 2 bases remained unmatched. This chain's CDR3 is CASSPRGIQETQYF. CDR3 sequence (DNA): TGTGCCAGCTCACCGCGGGGGATCCAAGAGACCCAGTACTTC.

There are a few counts of this clonotype. This chain links TRBV3-1 with TRBJ2-3, with D perhaps TRBD1 or TRBD2 (5 bases each). The V gene's germline CDR1 is LGHDT and CDR2 YNNKEL (reference sequence). This CDR3 spans 16 amino acids. The V end lost 5 bases, the J end lost 5 bases, and 20 bases lay between the germline ends. The CDR3 nucleotides read TGTGCCAGCAGCAAAAAAAGGCCATCAGGGAGAGATACGCAGTATTTT. Protein product: CASSKKRPSGRDTQYF.

This clonotype has just a few counts. The chain combines TRBV7-2 with TRBJ2-3; 8 positions agree with TRBD2. CDR1 and CDR2 (germline): SGHTA, FQGNSA. The junction had 6 bases not matched to a gene; V was cut back by 5 bases and J by 2 bases. CDR3 length equals 15 residues. For the CDR3, the DNA is TGTGCCAGCAGCGTCCAGCGGGGGTTCACAGATACGCAGTATTTT. Its translation is CASSVQRGFTDTQYF.